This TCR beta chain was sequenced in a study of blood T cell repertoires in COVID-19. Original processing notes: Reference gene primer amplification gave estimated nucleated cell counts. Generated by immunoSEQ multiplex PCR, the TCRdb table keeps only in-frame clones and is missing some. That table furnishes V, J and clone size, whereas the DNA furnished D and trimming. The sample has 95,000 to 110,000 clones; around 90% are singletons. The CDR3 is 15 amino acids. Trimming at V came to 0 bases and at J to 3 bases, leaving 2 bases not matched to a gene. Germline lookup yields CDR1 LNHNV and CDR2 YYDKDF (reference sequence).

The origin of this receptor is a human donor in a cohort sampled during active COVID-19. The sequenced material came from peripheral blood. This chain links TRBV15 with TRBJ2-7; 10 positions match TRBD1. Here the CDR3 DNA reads TGTGCCACCAGCAGAGAGAGGACAGGGGGCTACGAGCAGTACTTC. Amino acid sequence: CATSRERTGGYEQYF.